This TCR beta chain was documented in a study of blood T cell repertoires in COVID-19. After removal of 2 bases from V and 5 bases from J, the junction contained 11 bases not matched to a gene. This CDR3 is 16 amino acids long. Per the germline V gene, CDR1 is SGHAT and CDR2 is FQNNGV. Sequenced by immunoSEQ multiplex PCR; TCRdb stores in-frame clones only, minus some. The sample holds 200,000 to 250,000 clones, roughly 80% seen once. The specimen was PBMCs or T cells enriched from blood (not recorded which). This TCR came from a woman between 50 and 59 years old who had been exposed to COVID-19. The gene calls are TRBV11-2 and TRBJ2-5; 7 bases fit TRBD1. CDR3 sequence (DNA): TGTGCCAGCAGCTTACCCACAGGGGTATTCGGTGAGACCCAGTACTTC. Protein: CASSLPTGVFGETQYF.